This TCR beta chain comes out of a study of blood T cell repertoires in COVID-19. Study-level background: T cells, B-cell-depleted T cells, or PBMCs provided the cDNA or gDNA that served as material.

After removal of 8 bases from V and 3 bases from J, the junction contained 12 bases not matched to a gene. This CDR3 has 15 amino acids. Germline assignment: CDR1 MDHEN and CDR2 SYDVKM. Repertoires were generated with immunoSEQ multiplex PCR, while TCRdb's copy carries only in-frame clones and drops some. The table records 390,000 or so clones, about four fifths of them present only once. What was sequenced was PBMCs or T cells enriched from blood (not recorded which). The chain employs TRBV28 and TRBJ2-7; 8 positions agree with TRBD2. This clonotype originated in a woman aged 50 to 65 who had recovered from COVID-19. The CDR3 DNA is TGTGCCAGCGGGCCAGTTGGGCTAGCGGGCTACGAGCAGTACTTC. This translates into CASGPVGLAGYEQYF.